These 15 T cell receptor beta chains originate from one sample sequenced in a study of T cells in Graves' hyperthyroidism and ophthalmopathy. Amplification of TCR beta CDR3 regions was performed using RNA transcripts as template. HTBI primers drove first-round RT-PCR of the TCR CDR3. From the multiplex PCR reads, TCRdb called clonotypes with MiXCR, one entry per CDR3 protein. The data show under 750,000 distinct CDR3 sequences, under 20% seen once. The sample comprised blood. The receptor set was obtained from a woman aged 50 to 65 with Graves' hyperthyroidism that later progressed to Graves' ophthalmopathy.

V usage is TRBV14 and J usage is TRBJ1-4; the D is unclear. The CDR3 consists of 14 residues. The V end lost 1 base, the J end lost 8 bases, and 11 bases lay between the germline ends. The germline V gene encodes CDR1 SGHDN and CDR2 FVKESK. The DNA for the CDR3 is TGTGCCAGCAGCCAAGGAGCGGCACCCGAAAAACTGTTTTTT. Its protein product is CASSQGAAPEKLFF. The full variable domain, in which reference TRBV14 and TRBJ1-4 provide the parts outside the CDR3, is EAGVTQFPSHSVIEKGQTVTLRCDPISGHDNLYWYRRVMGKEIKFLLHFVKESKQDESGMPNNRFLAERTGGTYSTLKVQPAELEDSGVYFCASSQGAAPEKLFFGSGTQLSVL.

The sample holds many counts of this clonotype. The chain recombines TRBV3-1 with TRBJ2-5, with 7 bases matching TRBD1. Trimming took 2 bases from V and 1 from J; bases not matched to a gene: 4. Germline V CDR1 and CDR2: LGHDT, YNNKEL (reference sequence). This CDR3 comprises 15 residues. The DNA for the CDR3 is TGTGCCAGCAGCCAAATGGGACAGCCCCAAGAGACCCAGTACTTC. It specifies CASSQMGQPQETQYF.

The J gene is TRBJ2-1, the V gene TRBV5-1; 9 bases map to TRBD1. CDR1 is SGHRS and CDR2 is YFSETQ in the germline V gene. The CDR3 has 16 residues. The ends lost 0 bases at V and 9 bases at J; junction bases unmatched: 10. The CDR3 is CASSLEPGQGQGEQFF. The CDR3 coding sequence is TGCGCCAGCAGCTTGGAACCGGGACAGGGCCAGGGTGAGCAGTTCTTC.

Notes on this clonotype: One junction end does not reproduce the germline sequence, and a read error may be involved. The rearrangement uses TRBV5-5 and TRBJ2-3; D is perhaps TRBD1 (6 bases). The germline V gene has CDR1 SGHKS and CDR2 YYEKEE (reference sequence). CDR3 length: 15 residues. The CDR3 here is CASSLGAGEQDAQYF. Written as DNA, the CDR3 is TGTGCCAGCAGCTTGGGGGCAGGGGAACAAGATGCGCAGTATTTT.

The chain has TRBV3-1 and TRBJ1-4; D not resolved. The V end was cut by 2 bases, the J end by 5 bases, with 12 bases between. This CDR3 region has 15 residues. In germline, CDR1 is LGHDT, CDR2 YNNKEL (reference sequence). CDR3 coding DNA: TGTGCCAGCAGCCAAATGGCAGGATCAAATGAAAAACTGTTTTTT. It encodes CASSQMAGSNEKLFF.

There are many counts of this clonotype. The chain couples TRBV11-2 to TRBJ2-5; 10 bases are a match to TRBD2. Germline assignment: CDR1 SGHAT and CDR2 FQNNGV. Germline trimming cut 1 base from V and 3 bases from J; bases unmatched to any gene: 5. CDR3 size: 16 residues. CDR3 in amino acids: CASSLVLLAGEETQYF. The CDR3 nucleotides read TGTGCCAGCAGCTTAGTTCTTCTAGCGGGGGAAGAGACCCAGTACTTC.

As for this clonotype: Being one base from a much bigger clone, this may be a read error. This chain joins TRBV9 and TRBJ1-1; D is unresolved. Germline assignment: CDR1 SGDLS and CDR2 YYNGEE. The CDR3 length is 12 residues. The CDR3 DNA reads as TGTGCCAGCAGCCCCCACAGTTCTGAAGCTCTCTTT. Amino acid sequence: CASSPHSSEALF. Full variable domain (remainder filled in from reference TRBV9 and TRBJ1-1): DSGVTQTPKHLITATGQRVTLRCSPRSGDLSVYWYQQSLDQGLQFLIQYYNGEERAKGNILERFSAQQFPDLHSELNLSSLELGDSALYFCASSPHSSEALFGQGTRLTVV.

This clonotype was picked up a small number of times. This chain joins TRBV27 and TRBJ2-5; possibly TRBD1 for D (6 bases). V lost 8 bases and J 5 bases, leaving 18 bases between the germline ends. The length of the CDR3 is 14 residues. The germline CDR1 and CDR2 sequences are MNHEY and SMNVEV (reference sequence). CDR3 protein: CASAQDRFGETQYF. The CDR3 bases are TGTGCCAGCGCACAAGACAGGTTCGGGGAGACCCAGTACTTC.

This clonotype showed up many times. The chain uses TRBV18 and TRBJ1-1; weak D call: TRBD1 (6 bases). V was pared by 3 bases and J by 4 bases, with 9 bases between. Germline V gene sequence: CDR1 KGHSH, CDR2 LQKENI. The CDR3 has 13 amino acids. This chain's CDR3 is CASSPGQSTEAFF. DNA for the CDR3: TGTGCCAGCTCACCCGGACAGAGCACTGAAGCTTTCTTT.

This chain links TRBV5-1 with TRBJ2-7; TRBD1 aligns across 7 bases. CDR1 SGHRS and CDR2 YFSETQ come from the germline V gene. The CDR3 covers 15 residues. V shed 4 bases, J shed 3 bases, and the junction held 10 bases outside the gene matches. The CDR3 nucleotides read TGCGCCAGCAGCCGTCGGGACAGTGGGTACTACGAGCAGTACTTC. It specifies CASSRRDSGYYEQYF.

The V call is TRBV15, the J call TRBJ1-3; D is uncertain. The length of the CDR3 is 13 residues. Trimming removed 1 base from V and 4 bases from J, with 5 bases in between. CDR1 LNHNV and CDR2 YYDKDF come from the germline V gene (reference sequence). Here the CDR3 DNA reads TGTGCCACCAGCAGAGTCTTAGGAAACACCATATATTTT. It is translated as CATSRVLGNTIYF.

J is TRBJ2-1 and V is TRBV5-1, with no clear D. The CDR3 covers 15 residues. V was trimmed by 0 bases and J by 4 bases, leaving 11 bases between them. From germline, CDR1 is SGHRS and CDR2 YFSETQ. CDR3 residues: CASSLDPTGYNEQFF. The CDR3 bases are TGCGCCAGCAGCTTGGACCCGACGGGTTACAATGAGCAGTTCTTC.

The genes are TRBV29-1 and TRBJ2-5; unclear D gene. CDR3 length equals 14 residues. Germline V CDR1 and CDR2: SQVTM, ANQGSEA. The V end was cut by 0 bases, the J end by 4 bases, with 12 bases between. CDR3 residues: CSVEDPGSVETQYF. In nucleotides, the CDR3 is TGCAGCGTTGAAGACCCGGGTTCTGTAGAGACCCAGTACTTC.

This clonotype turned up a few times. The gene calls are TRBV2 and TRBJ1-4, with a possible D match to TRBD1 (6 bases). CDR1 and CDR2 from the germline V gene are SNHLY and FYNNEI. V gave up 8 bases and J gave up 3 bases, with 16 bases separating them. There are 15 residues in the CDR3. This CDR3 reads CASWDGRGANEKLFF. The CDR3 region has the DNA TGTGCCAGCTGGGACGGAAGGGGGGCTAATGAAAAACTGTTTTTT.

This clonotype has ten or more counts. The genes are TRBV30 and TRBJ2-3, with D unresolved. Trimming took 0 bases from V and 6 from J, leaving 7 bases between them. Germline CDR1 GTSNPN, CDR2 SVGIG (reference sequence). The CDR3 is 12 residues long. The CDR3 protein is CAWSVVLDTQYF. As DNA, the CDR3 is TGTGCCTGGAGTGTGGTTTTGGATACGCAGTATTTT.